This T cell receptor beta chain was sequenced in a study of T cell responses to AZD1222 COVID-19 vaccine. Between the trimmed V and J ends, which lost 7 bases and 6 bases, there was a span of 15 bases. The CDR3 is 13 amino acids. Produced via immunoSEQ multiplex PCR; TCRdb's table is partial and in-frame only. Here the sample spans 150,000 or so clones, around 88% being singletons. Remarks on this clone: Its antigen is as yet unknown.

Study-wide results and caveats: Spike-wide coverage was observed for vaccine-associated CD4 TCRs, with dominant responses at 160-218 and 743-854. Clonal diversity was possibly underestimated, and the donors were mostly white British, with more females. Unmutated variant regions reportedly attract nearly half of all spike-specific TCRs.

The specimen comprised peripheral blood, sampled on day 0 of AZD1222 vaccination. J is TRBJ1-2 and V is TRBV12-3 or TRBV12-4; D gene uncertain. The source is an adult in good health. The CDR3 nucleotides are TGTGCCAGCATCCCGGGCTCGGCGGATGGCTACACCTTC. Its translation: CASIPGSADGYTF.